This is a list of T cell receptor beta chains from one sample in a study of CD8 T cells in ankylosing spondylitis. In TCRdb, the 5' RACE reads were re-called with MiXCR into one record per CDR3 protein. This table has about 500,000 distinct CDR3 sequences, roughly an eighth appearing once. The specimen was blood, either unsorted or a sorted T cell fraction (not recorded which). Receptor source: a male donor with ankylosing spondylitis. The CDR3 runs from the conserved cysteine through the conserved F or W. D genes are given only for firm matches. Some rows mark clone size as missing; the rest say once, few, many or name a class of expanded clone.

few	-	TRBV7-9	TRBJ1-1	TGTGCCAGCAGCTTTAAAGACAGGAACACTGAAGCTTTCTTT	CASSFKDRNTEAFF
-	TRBD1	TRBV20-1	TRBJ1-5	TGCAGTGCTAGTTGGGGACAGGGGCTAAATCAGCCCCAGCATTTT	CSASWGQGLNQPQHF
many	TRBD2	TRBV5-1	TRBJ2-1	TGCGCCAGCAGCCTCGGACTAGCGGGGTGGAATGAGCAGTTCTTC	CASSLGLAGWNEQFF
-	-	TRBV29-1	TRBJ2-3	TGCAGCGTTGCGGAAACAGATACGCAGTATTTT	CSVAETDTQYF
many	-	TRBV24-1	TRBJ2-3	TGTGCCACCAGTGACCGACGACAGGTGCGAACGCAGTATTTT	CATSDRRQVRTQYF
few	-	TRBV6-1	TRBJ2-5	TGTGCCAGCCGCCCCACGGACAGAAAAGAGACCCAGTACTTC	CASRPTDRKETQYF
many	TRBD1	TRBV4-2	TRBJ2-1	TGTGCCAGCAGCCCGGACAGGGTGGGCAATGAGCAGTTCTTC	CASSPDRVGNEQFF
-	TRBD2	TRBV20-1	TRBJ2-1	TGCAGTGCAGGGCGGGAGATGTTCGAGCAGTTCTTC	CSAGREMFEQFF
-	-	TRBV28	TRBJ1-5	TGTGCCAGCAGTTTAAGGGACACCAATCAGCCCCAGCATTTT	CASSLRDTNQPQHF
-	-	TRBV7-8	TRBJ1-3	TGTGCCAGCAGCTTTACGGCTTCTTCTGGAAACACCATATATTTT	CASSFTASSGNTIYF
many	-	TRBV12-3/TRBV12-4	TRBJ2-3	TGTGCCAGCAGAAAGGACCTAGAGGGCACAGATACGCAGTATTTT	CASRKDLEGTDTQYF
few	TRBD1	TRBV13	TRBJ2-5	TGTGCCAGCAGCTCGGGGACAGGAGGAGAGACCCAGTACTTC	CASSSGTGGETQYF
few	-	TRBV3-1	TRBJ2-2	TGTGCCAGCAGCCAACGTCCCTTTGGGGACCGGGAGCTGTTTTTT	CASSQRPFGDRELFF
-	-	TRBV12-3/TRBV12-4	TRBJ2-4	TGTGCCGTGTCAAGGGGGGGCAAAAACATTCAGTACTTC	CAVSRGGKNIQYF
many	TRBD2	TRBV20-1	TRBJ2-2	TGCAGTGCTAGAGCTGGACTAGCGGACACCGGGGAGCTGTTTTTT	CSARAGLADTGELFF
few	-	TRBV20-1	TRBJ2-7	TGCAGTATCCGCTTAGCCTACGAGCAGTACTTC	CSIRLAYEQYF
few	TRBD2	TRBV12-3/TRBV12-4	TRBJ2-1	TGTGCCAGCAGTCCCCTAGGACTAGCGGGAAAGGGTGAGCAGTTCTTC	CASSPLGLAGKGEQFF
few	TRBD2	TRBV20-1	TRBJ2-1	TGCAGTGCTCGGACTAGCGGGATGACTGAGCAGTTCTTC	CSARTSGMTEQFF
few	-	TRBV9	TRBJ2-2	TGTGCCAGCAACATGGGGTCCCTTGGGACCGGGGAGCTGTTTTTT	CASNMGSLGTGELFF
few	-	TRBV27	TRBJ2-2	TGTGCCAGCAGTTTAAACGGTGCGAACACCGGGGAGCTGTTTTTT	CASSLNGANTGELFF
-	-	TRBV2	TRBJ2-3	TGTGCCAGCAGTACATCGGAAGAACCCGGCACAGATACGCAGTATTTT	CASSTSEEPGTDTQYF
-	TRBD2	TRBV6-5	TRBJ2-5	TGTGCCAGCAGTTACAATTCACTAGCGACTCAAGAGACCCAGTACTTC	CASSYNSLATQETQYF
few	-	TRBV7-9	TRBJ2-3	TGTGCCAGCAGCTTTAGCCCGCCAGATACGCAGTATTTT	CASSFSPPDTQYF